Sequencing of this T cell receptor beta chain was carried out in a study of post-analysis software for immune sequencing data. General study findings and limits: Batch-matched samples strongly co-clustered by F measure. Diversity measured as normalized Chao1 was significantly lower in multiple sclerosis patients than in controls. There were four or five TRBV segments more frequent in patients than controls, and TRBV5-6, TRBV5-1 and TRBV20-1 were among them.

Only a few counts were recorded for this clonotype. Its antigen is not known. Prepared libraries of TCR beta cDNA carried unique molecular identifiers. Yield was 450,000 to 650,000 cDNA molecules from 1 to 10 million T cells. Each CDR3 protein gets one entry after TCRdb re-called the PCR reads with MiXCR. The sample contains approximately 440,000 distinct CDR3 sequences, over 35% of which appear only once. The CDR3 length is 14 residues. Trimming left V 4 bases short and J 7 bases short, with 14 bases between. Germline assignment: CDR1 SNHLY and CDR2 FYNNEI. The clonotype comes from a girl under 18 with multiple sclerosis. V usage is TRBV2 and J usage is TRBJ2-4; possibly TRBD2 for D (5 bases). Sequences were obtained from blood. The CDR3 spells CASSASGNFNIQYF. Written as DNA, the CDR3 is TGTGCCAGCAGTGCCTCCGGGAACTTTAACATTCAGTACTTC.